This section outlines one T cell receptor beta chain sequence together with its context. This CDR3 comprises 15 residues. The germline gives CDR1 MNHEY, CDR2 SVGAGI. Unmatched junction bases numbered 5, after V lost 2 bases and J lost 2 bases. The data are from a study of cytomegalovirus exposure and HLA in healthy donors. Vbeta (60) and Jbeta (13) primers were used in the PCR. Using immunoSEQ multiplex PCR, the repertoire was profiled, and TCRdb retains in-frame clones only, with some absent. In the table there are about 180,000 clones, more than 75% of which are singletons. Healthy people donating bone marrow made up the donors.

The sequence was collected from a woman in her thirties in good health and CMV-seropositive. Input material: PBMCs. V usage is TRBV6-5 and J usage is TRBJ1-2, with 7 bases lining up with TRBD1. DNA of the CDR3: TGTGCCAGCAGTTACAGGCAGGGGGTAAACTATGGCTACACCTTC. Protein sequence: CASSYRQGVNYGYTF.